This entry lists 24 T cell receptor beta chains sequenced from one sample in a study of identical twins (dated by TCRdb to 2016 to 2017). The library was produced with 5' RACE. Sequencing took place on an Illumina HiSeq 2000. TCRdb applied fastp at Q25 and MiXCR to the public reads, then kept only in-frame beta chains. Under each unique CDR3 protein, matching rows form one entry showing the most common genes and DNA. This sample holds about 530,000 distinct CDR3 sequences; 13% to 15% were observed only once. The biggest ten clones account for around 0.4% of the sample. These data were also filed under a second study, of yellow fever vaccine responses in identical twins.

The sample was CD4+ T cells sorted from blood. Receptors were obtained from a woman between 18 and 30 years old in good health.

The rearrangement joins TRBV5-1 to TRBJ2-1; D is ambiguous. Germline CDR1 reads SGHRS; CDR2 reads YFSETQ. V lost 0 bases, J lost 9 bases, and 13 bases lay in between. This CDR3 has 14 amino acids. CDR3 loop: CASSLAPTGSEQFF. CDR3 coding DNA: TGCGCCAGCAGCTTGGCCCCCACTGGAAGTGAGCAGTTCTTC.

The chain is built from TRBV9 and TRBJ2-5, with 7 bases lining up with TRBD1. Germline CDR1 and CDR2: SGDLS and YYNGEE. The CDR3 has 15 amino acids. Unmatched junction bases numbered 7, after V lost 1 base and J lost 4 bases. The CDR3 spells CASSVLRGPGETQYF. The CDR3 nucleotides are TGTGCCAGCAGCGTATTGAGGGGGCCCGGAGAGACCCAGTACTTC.

The V gene is TRBV12-3 or TRBV12-4, the J gene TRBJ2-7; D is undetermined. CDR3 length: 11 amino acids. The ends were cut back, 6 bases at V and 5 bases at J, with 8 bases in the middle. DNA of the CDR3: TGTGCCAGCAGCCGTGGTCACGAGCAGTACTTC. Protein: CASSRGHEQYF.

This clonotype was seen a few times. The chain uses TRBV29-1 and TRBJ1-1, with D unresolved. The V gene's germline CDR1 is SQVTM and CDR2 ANQGSEA. The CDR3 loop spans 13 amino acids. V gave up 5 bases and J gave up 4 bases, with 14 bases separating them. CDR3 coding DNA: TGCAGCGTTATCGGTCAGTTTGGCACTGAAGCTTTCTTT. Amino acid sequence: CSVIGQFGTEAFF.

V is TRBV2 and J is TRBJ2-1; maybe TRBD2 (6 bases). Germline CDR1 is SNHLY and CDR2 is FYNNEI. The CDR3 covers 14 residues. V lost 7 bases and J 5 bases, leaving 15 bases between the germline ends. The CDR3 sequence: CASKVASVDNEQFF. In nucleotides, the CDR3 is TGTGCCAGCAAGGTGGCTAGCGTTGACAATGAGCAGTTCTTC.

This clonotype was detected a few times. The V gene is TRBV5-5, the J gene TRBJ1-2; D remains ambiguous. CDR1 and CDR2 (germline): SGHKS, YYEKEE (reference sequence). The CDR3 length is 14 residues. Between the trimmed V and J ends, which lost 1 base and 8 bases, there was a span of 15 bases. The CDR3 sequence is CASSLIHTPEGYTF. The CDR3 DNA follows: TGTGCCAGCAGCTTGATCCACACCCCGGAGGGCTACACCTTC.

This chain joins TRBV7-6 and TRBJ2-2; tentatively, D is TRBD2 (5 bases). This CDR3 is 18 amino acids long. Germline CDR1 reads SGHVS; CDR2 reads FNYEAQ. The V gene lost 4 bases and the J gene lost 4 bases, with 22 bases spanning the gap. DNA for the CDR3: TGTGCCAGCAGCTCCTTGATCTCAACTAGGTCGTCCACCGGGGAGCTGTTTTTT. Its protein is CASSSLISTRSSTGELFF.

This clonotype was seen a handful of times. The chain has TRBV11-2 and TRBJ2-5, with TRBD1 as a possible D gene (6 bases). The CDR3 runs to 15 residues. Germline values: CDR1 SGHAT, CDR2 FQNNGV. V shed 0 bases and J shed 4 bases, with 12 bases lying between them. The CDR3 is CASSLDRTGTETQYF. For the CDR3, the DNA is TGTGCCAGCAGCTTAGATCGTACAGGGACAGAGACCCAGTACTTC. Filled out from reference TRBV11-2 and TRBJ2-5, the complete variable domain reads EAGVAQSPRYKIIEKRQSVAFWCNPISGHATLYWYQQILGQGPKLLIQFQNNGVVDDSQLPKDRFSAERLKGVDSTLKIQPAKLEDSAVYLCASSLDRTGTETQYFGPGTRLLVL.

This clonotype was detected ten times or more. The rearrangement joins TRBV10-3 to TRBJ1-5; D unresolved. The CDR3 loop spans 14 amino acids. V lost 3 bases and J 2 bases, leaving 8 bases between the germline ends. CDR1 is ENHRY, CDR2 SYGVKD, per germline. CDR3 loop: CAISDRAGNQPQHF. The CDR3 DNA reads TGTGCCATCAGTGATAGGGCAGGCAATCAGCCCCAGCATTTT.

This clonotype came up a few times. The genes are TRBV7-9 and TRBJ2-7; the match to TRBD2 covers 7 bases. Germline CDR1 SEHNR, CDR2 FQNEAQ (reference sequence). CDR3 length: 14 residues. The V and J ends lost 5 bases and 2 bases, in that order; junction bases with no gene match: 6. The CDR3 DNA reads as TGTGCCAGCAGCCTCATGGGAGGGCCCTACGAGCAGTACTTC. It yields the protein CASSLMGGPYEQYF.

CDR3 protein: CASSTGGSANTGELFF. In nucleotides, the CDR3 is TGCGCCAGCAGCACCGGCGGGAGCGCGAACACCGGGGAGCTGTTTTTT. This sequence joins TRBV5-1 and TRBJ2-2; 7 positions match TRBD2. Per germline, CDR1 SGHRS and CDR2 YFSETQ. The CDR3 totals 16 residues. Trimming removed 4 bases from V and 0 bases from J; junction bases left unmatched: 6. The complete variable domain, with remaining parts taken from reference TRBV5-1 and TRBJ2-2, reads KAGVTQTPRYLIKTRGQQVTLSCSPISGHRSVSWYQQTPGQGLQFLFEYFSETQRNKGNFPGRFSGRQFSNSRSEMNVSTLELGDSALYLCASSTGGSANTGELFFGEGSRLTVL.

This clonotype occurred a few times. The chain recombines TRBV7-9 with TRBJ2-7, with a possible D match to TRBD2 (6 bases). The CDR3 contains 16 residues. Trimming took 4 bases from V and 4 from J, leaving 20 bases between them. Germline values: CDR1 SEHNR, CDR2 FQNEAQ (reference sequence). The CDR3 nucleotides read TGTGCCAGCAGCTCAACCCGGCCTGCGGGAAAATACGAGCAGTACTTC. Translated, it gives CASSSTRPAGKYEQYF.

This clonotype was seen a few times. This rearrangement joins TRBV14 to TRBJ2-2; the match to TRBD1 covers 9 bases. V lost 1 base to trimming and J lost 4 bases; unmatched junction nucleotides: 4. Germline CDR1 SGHDN, CDR2 FVKESK. The CDR3 covers 16 residues. The CDR3 region is CASSQVTGGRTGELFF. CDR3 sequence (DNA): TGTGCCAGCAGCCAAGTAACAGGGGGCCGCACCGGGGAGCTGTTTTTT.

The chain recombines TRBV27 with TRBJ2-3; no clear D gene. Germline V gene sequence: CDR1 MNHEY, CDR2 SMNVEV (reference sequence). Trimming stripped 8 bases from V and 6 bases from J, with 24 bases between. The CDR3 totals 16 residues. In DNA, the CDR3 is TGTGCCAGCTCGCCCATGGCGAGCGTGGCTTGGGATACGCAGTATTTT. It encodes CASSPMASVAWDTQYF.

The chain carries TRBV12-3 or TRBV12-4 and TRBJ1-1; perhaps TRBD1 as D (5 bases). The CDR3 has 14 amino acids. V lost 8 bases to trimming and J lost 0 bases, with 13 bases between them. CDR3 bases: TGTGCCAGCGGGCCGGCGGACATGAACACTGAAGCTTTCTTT. Its protein is CASGPADMNTEAFF.

This clonotype was counted only a few times. This rearrangement joins TRBV9 to TRBJ2-3; 10 bases align to TRBD2. The CDR3 has 16 residues. The V and J ends lost 0 bases and 5 bases, in that order; junction bases with no gene match: 6. Germline CDR1 and CDR2: SGDLS and YYNGEE. CDR3 loop: CASSVAKRGGRDTQYF. CDR3 DNA sequence: TGTGCCAGCAGCGTAGCGAAGCGGGGGGGAAGAGATACGCAGTATTTT.

The genes are TRBV6-1 and TRBJ2-4; 7 bases line up with TRBD2. CDR1 is MNHNS and CDR2 is SASEGT in the germline V gene. J gave up 1 base and V 7 bases, and 7 bases lay outside the gene matches. The CDR3 covers 15 residues. The CDR3 loop is CASNGEGIAKNIQYF. The CDR3 bases are TGTGCCAGCAATGGGGAGGGAATCGCCAAAAACATTCAGTACTTC.

The rearrangement links TRBV5-1 to TRBJ1-2; 7 bases agree with TRBD1. Germline V gene data show CDR1 as SGHRS and CDR2 as YFSETQ. CDR3 length: 14 amino acids. Trimming removed 4 bases from V and 5 bases from J; junction bases left unmatched: 8. This chain's CDR3 is CASSPGQQLYGYTF. DNA of the CDR3: TGCGCCAGCAGCCCGGGACAGCAGTTATATGGCTACACCTTC.

This clonotype was recorded a few times. The chain joins TRBV27 to TRBJ2-3, with TRBD2 identical over 11 bases. The V and J ends lost 2 bases and 5 bases, in that order; junction bases with no gene match: 0. The germline V gene encodes CDR1 MNHEY and CDR2 SMNVEV (reference sequence). There are 14 residues in the CDR3. This chain's CDR3 is CASSLLAGGDTQYF. The CDR3 DNA reads as TGTGCCAGCAGTTTACTAGCGGGGGGAGATACGCAGTATTTT.

This rearrangement joins TRBV10-3 to TRBJ2-7; a weak D match, TRBD2 (6 bases). Germline values: CDR1 ENHRY, CDR2 SYGVKD. The V gene lost 3 bases and the J gene lost 0 bases, with 9 bases spanning the gap. The CDR3 totals 14 residues. CDR3 sequence (DNA): TGTGCCATCAGTGATCGGGACTCCTCCTACGAGCAGTACTTC. Its protein product is CAISDRDSSYEQYF.

This clonotype was detected only once. The rearrangement uses TRBV6-5 and TRBJ2-1; D gene unclear. V lost 0 bases to trimming and J lost 7 bases, with 4 bases between them. This CDR3 is built from 12 residues. Germline loops: CDR1 MNHEY, CDR2 SVGAGI. CDR3 coding DNA: TGTGCCAGCAGTTACTCCCATAATGAGCAGTTCTTC. Its translation is CASSYSHNEQFF.

The chain links TRBV20-1 to TRBJ2-2; 15 bases match TRBD2. CDR3 size: 17 residues. Germline CDR1 reads DFQATT; CDR2 reads SNEGSKA (reference sequence). After removal of 6 bases from V and 3 bases from J, the junction contained 8 bases not matched to a gene. The CDR3 here is CSARGLAGGGYTGELFF. The CDR3 coding sequence is TGCAGTGCCCGGGGACTAGCGGGAGGCGGGTACACCGGGGAGCTGTTTTTT.

This clonotype was picked up a small number of times. The chain employs TRBV5-1 and TRBJ1-5; D not resolved. Looked up from germline, CDR1 is SGHRS and CDR2 is YFSETQ. This CDR3 contains 14 residues. V was shortened by 5 bases and J by 1 base, with 10 bases between the two germline ends. This CDR3 is CASREGLSNQPQHF. The CDR3 DNA is TGCGCCAGCAGAGAAGGTTTGAGCAATCAGCCCCAGCATTTT.

This clonotype was seen a handful of times. The V gene is TRBV5-1, the J gene TRBJ2-5; TRBD1 aligns across 9 bases. Germline trimming cut 3 bases from V and 3 bases from J; bases unmatched to any gene: 6. The germline CDR1 and CDR2 sequences are SGHRS and YFSETQ. The CDR3 sequence is 15 residues long. The CDR3 loop is CASSSLQGAKETQYF. DNA of the CDR3: TGCGCCAGCAGCTCCCTACAGGGGGCCAAAGAGACCCAGTACTTC.